This T cell receptor (beta chain) was retrieved from a study of cytomegalovirus exposure and HLA in healthy donors. Overall study findings and caveats: Later analysis suggested most CMV-associated TCR beta chains were HLA-restricted. Researchers reported in a later analysis that a missense DCLRE1C variant was tied to TCR beta V- and J-gene trimming. Being productive about 90% or about 30% of the time was typical of most TCR beta V segments in an earlier analysis.

The CDR3 is 16 amino acids. Germline lookup yields CDR1 MNHEY and CDR2 SVGAGI. The trim removed 4 bases at V and 7 bases at J, leaving 13 bases unmatched. PCR used 60 Vbeta primers and 13 Jbeta primers. Measured with immunoSEQ multiplex PCR; TCRdb has only the in-frame clones, and not every one. Across 100,000 to 150,000 clones, the top ten clones capture roughly 2.7% of the sample. Worth noting for this clone: Its antigen is not known.

Nominal health characterized the donors when sampled, though unrecorded immune exposures were likely. The sample was PBMCs. The chain has TRBV6-5 and TRBJ2-7; 10 bases map to TRBD2. This sequence was found in a man aged 30 to 45 in good health and CMV-seronegative. CDR3 in amino acids: CASSFGLAAWAREQYF. The CDR3 region has the DNA TGTGCCAGCAGTTTTGGACTAGCGGCCTGGGCGAGAGAGCAGTACTTC.